This T cell receptor beta chain was documented in a study of T cell responses to AZD1222 COVID-19 vaccine. Study-wide findings and caveats: Unmutated variant regions are reportedly targeted by nearly half of spike-specific TCRs. Seropositive AZD1222 recipients at baseline numbered only five or six. Sampling that yielded the repertoires occurred only after the peak T cell response.

This clone was recorded a few times. The antigen is undetermined. This CDR3 region has 16 residues. In germline, CDR1 is SNHLY, CDR2 FYNNEI. Between the trimmed V and J ends, which lost 1 base and 0 bases, there was a span of 10 bases. Second-dose groups at about 4 or about 12 weeks were pooled. Measured with immunoSEQ multiplex PCR; TCRdb has only the in-frame clones, and not every one. The sample holds 40,000 or so clones; approximately 83% are singletons and the top ten take under 20%. The specimen comprised peripheral blood, sampled 28 days after the second AZD1222 dose. The chain employs TRBV2 and TRBJ1-3, with D tentatively TRBD1 (6 bases). The receptor was derived from an adult who received the AZD1222 COVID-19 vaccine. DNA for the CDR3: TGTGCCAGCAGTGAAGGGACAGCTTTCTCTGGAAACACCATATATTTT. Residues: CASSEGTAFSGNTIYF.